The following is a TCR beta chain sequence with its context. Its specificity is not known. The data belong to a study of T cells in Graves' hyperthyroidism and ophthalmopathy. Broader study findings: By a 13 V-J model, ophthalmopathy was set apart from stable hyperthyroidism. In blood, most of the thyroid clonotypes expanded above 0.001 were also present.

Uncontrolled infection, other autoimmune disease, pregnancy or lactation disqualified patients from enrolment. An approximately 10 ml volume of fresh peripheral blood provided the PBMCs. The source material, RNA transcripts, was used to amplify TCR beta CDR3 regions. The HTBI primer set served for first-round RT-PCR of the TCR CDR3. From the multiplex PCR reads, TCRdb called clonotypes with MiXCR, one entry per CDR3 protein. The data contain just under 750,000 distinct CDR3 sequences, roughly a third of them singletons. The receptor was derived from a middle-aged woman with Graves' hyperthyroidism. The sample taken for sequencing was blood.

The CDR3 region is CASSPPGSSYNEQFF. CDR3 DNA: TGTGCCAGCAGCCCCCCTGGGTCGTCCTACAATGAGCAGTTCTTC. The chain combines TRBV7-9 with TRBJ2-7; no reliable D call. The J call is in doubt because the DNA end fits TRBJ2-1 better. The germline gives CDR1 SEHNR, CDR2 FQNEAQ (reference sequence). The CDR3 runs to 15 residues.